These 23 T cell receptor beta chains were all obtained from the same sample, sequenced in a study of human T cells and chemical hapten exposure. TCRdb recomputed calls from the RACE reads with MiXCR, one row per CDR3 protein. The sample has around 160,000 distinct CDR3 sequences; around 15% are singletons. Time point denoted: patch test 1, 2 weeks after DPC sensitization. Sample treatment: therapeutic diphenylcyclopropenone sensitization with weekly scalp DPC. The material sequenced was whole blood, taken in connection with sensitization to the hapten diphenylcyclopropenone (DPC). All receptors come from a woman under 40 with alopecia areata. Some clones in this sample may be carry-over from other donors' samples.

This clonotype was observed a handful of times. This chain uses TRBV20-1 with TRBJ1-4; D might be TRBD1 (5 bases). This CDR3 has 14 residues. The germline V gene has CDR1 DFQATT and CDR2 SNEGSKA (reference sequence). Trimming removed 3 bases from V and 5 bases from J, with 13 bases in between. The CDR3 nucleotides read TGCAGTGCTAGTACTGGGACGGCGAATGAAAAACTGTTTTTT. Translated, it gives CSASTGTANEKLFF.

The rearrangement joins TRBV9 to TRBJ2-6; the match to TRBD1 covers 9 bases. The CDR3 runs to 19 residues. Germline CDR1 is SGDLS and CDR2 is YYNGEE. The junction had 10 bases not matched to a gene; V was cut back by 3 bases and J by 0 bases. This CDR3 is CASSARQGGPFSGANVLTF. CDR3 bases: TGTGCCAGCAGCGCGAGACAGGGGGGACCCTTCTCTGGGGCCAACGTCCTGACTTTC. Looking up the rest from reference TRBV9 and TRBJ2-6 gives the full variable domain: DSGVTQTPKHLITATGQRVTLRCSPRSGDLSVYWYQQSLDQGLQFLIQYYNGEERAKGNILERFSAQQFPDLHSELNLSSLELGDSALYFCASSARQGGPFSGANVLTFGAGSRLTVL.

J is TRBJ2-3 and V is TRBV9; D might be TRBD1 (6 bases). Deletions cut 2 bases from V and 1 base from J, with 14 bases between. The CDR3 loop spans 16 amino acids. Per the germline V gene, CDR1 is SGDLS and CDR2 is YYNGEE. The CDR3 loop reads CASSVRGGTGTDTQYF. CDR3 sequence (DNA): TGTGCCAGCAGCGTTCGAGGGGGTACTGGCACAGATACGCAGTATTTT.

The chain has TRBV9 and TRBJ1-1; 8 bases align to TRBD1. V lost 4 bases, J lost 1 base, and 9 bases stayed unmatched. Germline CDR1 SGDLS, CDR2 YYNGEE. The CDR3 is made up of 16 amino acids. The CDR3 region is CASSRMTGAGNTEAFF. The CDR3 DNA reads TGTGCCAGCAGCAGGATGACAGGGGCAGGGAACACTGAAGCTTTCTTT.

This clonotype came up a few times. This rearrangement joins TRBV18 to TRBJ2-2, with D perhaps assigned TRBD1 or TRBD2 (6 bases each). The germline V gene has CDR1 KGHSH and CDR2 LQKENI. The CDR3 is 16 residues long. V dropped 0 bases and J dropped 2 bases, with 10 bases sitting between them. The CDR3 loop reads CASSPPGGPNTGELFF. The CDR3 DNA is TGTGCCAGCTCACCACCCGGGGGCCCCAACACCGGGGAGCTGTTTTTT.

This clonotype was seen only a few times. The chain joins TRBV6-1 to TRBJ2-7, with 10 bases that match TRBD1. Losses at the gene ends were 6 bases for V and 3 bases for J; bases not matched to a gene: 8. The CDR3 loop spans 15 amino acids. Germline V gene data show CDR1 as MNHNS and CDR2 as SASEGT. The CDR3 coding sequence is TGTGCCAGCAGGAGGCCGGGACAGGGGTTCTACGAGCAGTACTTC. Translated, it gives CASRRPGQGFYEQYF.

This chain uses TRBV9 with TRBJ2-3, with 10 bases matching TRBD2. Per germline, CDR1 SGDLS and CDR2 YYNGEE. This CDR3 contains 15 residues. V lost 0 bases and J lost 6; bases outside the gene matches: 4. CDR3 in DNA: TGTGCCAGCAGCGTAGTGTCTAGCGGGGGCGATACGCAGTATTTT. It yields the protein CASSVVSSGGDTQYF.

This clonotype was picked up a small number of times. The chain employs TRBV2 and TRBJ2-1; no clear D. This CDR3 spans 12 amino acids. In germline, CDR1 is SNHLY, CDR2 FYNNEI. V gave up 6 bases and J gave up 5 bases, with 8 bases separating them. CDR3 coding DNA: TGTGCCAGCAGGGACCAACACAATGAGCAGTTCTTC. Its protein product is CASRDQHNEQFF.

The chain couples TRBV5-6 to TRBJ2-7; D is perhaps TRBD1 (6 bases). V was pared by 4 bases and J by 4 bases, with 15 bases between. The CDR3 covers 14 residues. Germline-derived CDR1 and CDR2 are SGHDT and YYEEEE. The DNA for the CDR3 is TGTGCCAGCAGCCGGCCGGGACAACAGTACGAGCAGTACTTC. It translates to CASSRPGQQYEQYF.

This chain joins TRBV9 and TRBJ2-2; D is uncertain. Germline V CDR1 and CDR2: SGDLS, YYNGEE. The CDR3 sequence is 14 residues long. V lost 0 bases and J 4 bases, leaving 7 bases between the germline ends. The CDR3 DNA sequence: TGTGCCAGCAGCGTAGACTTATCCACCGGGGAGCTGTTTTTT. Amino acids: CASSVDLSTGELFF.

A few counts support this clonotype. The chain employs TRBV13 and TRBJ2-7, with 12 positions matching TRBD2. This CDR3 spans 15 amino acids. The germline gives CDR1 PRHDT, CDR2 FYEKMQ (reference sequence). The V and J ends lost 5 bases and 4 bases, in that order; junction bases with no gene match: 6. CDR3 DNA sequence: TGTGCCAGCAGCCCAGGACTAGCGGGAAGGTACGAGCAGTACTTC. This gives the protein CASSPGLAGRYEQYF.

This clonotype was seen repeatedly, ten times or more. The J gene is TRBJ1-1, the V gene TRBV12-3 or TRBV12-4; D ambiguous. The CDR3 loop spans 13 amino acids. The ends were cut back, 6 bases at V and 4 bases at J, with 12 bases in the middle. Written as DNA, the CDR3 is TGTGCCAGCAGCGCTCCGGGTAGCACTGAAGCTTTCTTT. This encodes CASSAPGSTEAFF.

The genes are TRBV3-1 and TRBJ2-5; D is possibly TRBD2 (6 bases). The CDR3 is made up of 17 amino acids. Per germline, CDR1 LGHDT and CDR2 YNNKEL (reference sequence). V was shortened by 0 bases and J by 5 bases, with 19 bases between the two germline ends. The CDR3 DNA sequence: TGTGCCAGCAGCCAAGAAGGCGCGGGACCCGCCGGGGAGACCCAGTACTTC. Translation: CASSQEGAGPAGETQYF.

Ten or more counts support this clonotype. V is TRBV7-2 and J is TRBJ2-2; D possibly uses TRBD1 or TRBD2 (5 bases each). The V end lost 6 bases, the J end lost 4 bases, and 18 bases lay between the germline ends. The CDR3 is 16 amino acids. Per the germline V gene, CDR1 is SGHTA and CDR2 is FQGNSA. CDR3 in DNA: TGTGCCAGCAGACCAACCGGGCCTGGGGGCACCGGGGAGCTGTTTTTT. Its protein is CASRPTGPGGTGELFF.

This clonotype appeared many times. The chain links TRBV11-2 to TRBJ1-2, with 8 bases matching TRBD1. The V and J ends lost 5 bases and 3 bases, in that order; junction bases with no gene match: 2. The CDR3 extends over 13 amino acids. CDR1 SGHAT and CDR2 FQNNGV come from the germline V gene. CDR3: CASSAGQDYGYTF. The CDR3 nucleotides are TGTGCCAGCAGCGCGGGACAGGACTATGGCTACACCTTC.

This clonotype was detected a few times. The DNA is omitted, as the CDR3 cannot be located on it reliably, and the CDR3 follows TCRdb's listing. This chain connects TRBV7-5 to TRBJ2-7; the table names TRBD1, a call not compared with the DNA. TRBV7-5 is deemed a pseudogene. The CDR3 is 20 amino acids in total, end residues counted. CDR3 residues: CISVPEAVGTGGSGFYEQYF.

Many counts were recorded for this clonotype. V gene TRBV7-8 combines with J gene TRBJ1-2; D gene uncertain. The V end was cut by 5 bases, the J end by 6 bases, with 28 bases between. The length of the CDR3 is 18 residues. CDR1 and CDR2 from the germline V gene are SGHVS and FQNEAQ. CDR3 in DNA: TGTGCCAGCAGCACGACACCCGGGCTTACAAGGGCCGGGCATGGCTACACCTTC. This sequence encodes CASSTTPGLTRAGHGYTF.

The CDR3 nucleotides read TGCGCCAGCAGCTTCGAGCCCCCGGCGACTAATGAAAAACTGTTTTTT. It translates to CASSFEPPATNEKLFF. The V and J genes are TRBV5-1 and TRBJ1-4, with D unclear. The CDR3 covers 16 residues. V was shortened by 2 bases and J by 2 bases, with 13 bases between the two germline ends. CDR1 and CDR2 (germline): SGHRS, YFSETQ.

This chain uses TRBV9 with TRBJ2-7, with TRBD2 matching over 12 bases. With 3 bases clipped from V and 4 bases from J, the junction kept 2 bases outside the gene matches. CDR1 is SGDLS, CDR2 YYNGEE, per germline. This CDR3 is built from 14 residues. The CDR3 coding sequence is TGTGCCAGCAGCGCCGGGACTAGCGGGTACGAGCAGTACTTC. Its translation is CASSAGTSGYEQYF. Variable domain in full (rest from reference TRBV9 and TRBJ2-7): DSGVTQTPKHLITATGQRVTLRCSPRSGDLSVYWYQQSLDQGLQFLIQYYNGEERAKGNILERFSAQQFPDLHSELNLSSLELGDSALYFCASSAGTSGYEQYFGPGTRLTVT.

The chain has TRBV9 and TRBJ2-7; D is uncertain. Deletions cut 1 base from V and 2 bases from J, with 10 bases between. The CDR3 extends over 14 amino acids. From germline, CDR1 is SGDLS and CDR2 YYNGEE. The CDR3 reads CASSVTRAPYEQYF. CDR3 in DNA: TGTGCCAGCAGCGTAACCCGGGCTCCCTACGAGCAGTACTTC.

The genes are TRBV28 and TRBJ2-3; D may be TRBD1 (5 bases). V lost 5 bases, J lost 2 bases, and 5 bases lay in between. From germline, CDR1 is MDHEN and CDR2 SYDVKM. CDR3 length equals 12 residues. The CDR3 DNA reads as TGTGCCAGCAGTGGGGCCACAGATACGCAGTATTTT. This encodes CASSGATDTQYF.

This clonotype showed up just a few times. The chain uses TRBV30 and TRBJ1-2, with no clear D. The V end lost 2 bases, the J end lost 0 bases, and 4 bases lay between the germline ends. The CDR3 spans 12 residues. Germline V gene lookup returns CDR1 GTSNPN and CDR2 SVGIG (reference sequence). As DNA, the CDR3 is TGTGCCTGGAGTTCCGCTAACTATGGCTACACCTTC. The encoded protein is CAWSSANYGYTF.

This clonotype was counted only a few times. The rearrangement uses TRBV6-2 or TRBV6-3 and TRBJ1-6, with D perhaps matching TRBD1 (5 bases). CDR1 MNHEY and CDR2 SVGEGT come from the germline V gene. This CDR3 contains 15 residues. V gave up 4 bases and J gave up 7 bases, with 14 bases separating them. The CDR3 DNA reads TGTGCCAGCAGTTGGGGCCGGGCAGAGAATTCACCCCTCCACTTT. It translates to CASSWGRAENSPLHF.